This record concerns one TCR beta chain sequence. Source study methods: The authors estimated nucleated cell counts from reference gene primer amplification. Only in-frame clones appear in the TCRdb table, and some are missing; sequencing was by immunoSEQ multiplex PCR. That table gives V, J and clone size, and the DNA gave D and trimming. The sample lists approximately 440,000 clones; about 90% were seen once. The data derive from a study of blood T cell repertoires in COVID-19. Before being deemed recovered, Cohort 3 donors had two negative PCRs, clearance, or symptom resolution. This TCR was recovered from a man aged 18 to 35 who had recovered from COVID-19. Sequenced input: PBMCs or T cells enriched from blood (not recorded which).

DNA of the CDR3: TGTGCCAGCAGTGAAGGGCAGGGCGCAACACAGCCCCAGCATTTT. Amino acids: CASSEGQGATQPQHF. The chain uses TRBV6-1 and TRBJ1-5, with D perhaps TRBD1 (5 bases). Germline values: CDR1 MNHNS, CDR2 SASEGT. The CDR3 is 15 residues long. Trimming removed 1 base at V and 7 bases at J, with 14 bases between.